These T cell receptor beta chains were read from a single sample in a study of blood T cell repertoires in COVID-19. The repertoire was sequenced with immunoSEQ multiplex PCR; TCRdb's copy has only in-frame clones and lacks some. The table shows approximately 100,000 clones, with 82% occurring only once. Sequencing was done on a sample of peripheral blood. Every receptor here comes from a man aged 65 to 79 with active or convalescent COVID-19. Each CDR3 is given with its conserved first and last residue. Each record gives: D gene, clone size, V gene, J gene, CDR3 protein, CDR3 DNA. A D gene is named only where the DNA matches it firmly. Clone size is shown for a subset of rows, as once, few, many or a class of expanded clone.

d_call: TRBD1
clone_size: -
v_call: TRBV10-2
j_call: TRBJ2-3
cdr3_aa: CASSSRDRASSTDTQYF
cdr3_nt: TGCGCCAGCAGTAGCCGGGACAGGGCCTCTAGCACAGATACGCAGTATTTT

d_call: -
clone_size: -
v_call: TRBV12-3/TRBV12-4
j_call: TRBJ2-7
cdr3_aa: CASSPNHRSEQYF
cdr3_nt: TGTGCCAGCAGTCCAAATCACAGAAGCGAGCAGTACTTC

d_call: -
clone_size: few
v_call: TRBV4-2
j_call: TRBJ2-1
cdr3_aa: CASSQGELGRNEQFF
cdr3_nt: TGTGCCAGCAGCCAAGGGGAGCTAGGGCGCAATGAGCAGTTCTTC

d_call: TRBD1
clone_size: -
v_call: TRBV29-1
j_call: TRBJ2-5
cdr3_aa: CSVEGQGVEAQYF
cdr3_nt: TGCAGCGTTGAAGGGCAGGGGGTGGAGGCCCAGTACTTC

d_call: TRBD1
clone_size: -
v_call: TRBV4-2
j_call: TRBJ1-5
cdr3_aa: CASSQDIWQGEPPQHF
cdr3_nt: TGTGCCAGCAGCCAAGATATTTGGCAGGGGGAACCGCCCCAGCATTTT

d_call: -
clone_size: -
v_call: TRBV9
j_call: TRBJ1-1
cdr3_aa: CASSVEPVNTEAFF
cdr3_nt: TGTGCCAGCAGCGTAGAGCCGGTGAACACTGAAGCTTTCTTT

d_call: -
clone_size: once
v_call: TRBV11-1
j_call: TRBJ2-5
cdr3_aa: CASSPGVQETQYF
cdr3_nt: TGTGCCAGCTCCCCCGGGGTCCAAGAGACCCAGTACTTC

d_call: TRBD2
clone_size: -
v_call: TRBV15
j_call: TRBJ2-5
cdr3_aa: CATSRDPAGVETQYF
cdr3_nt: TGTGCCACCAGCAGAGATCCAGCGGGGGTTGAGACCCAGTACTTC

d_call: -
clone_size: -
v_call: TRBV7-8
j_call: TRBJ1-2
cdr3_aa: CASSLARGENYGYTF
cdr3_nt: TGTGCCAGCAGCTTAGCGCGGGGGGAAAACTATGGCTACACCTTC

d_call: -
clone_size: -
v_call: TRBV19
j_call: TRBJ2-2
cdr3_aa: CASSIGRQVPGELFF
cdr3_nt: TGTGCCAGTAGTATAGGGAGACAGGTCCCCGGGGAGCTGTTTTTT

d_call: -
clone_size: -
v_call: TRBV5-1
j_call: TRBJ2-7
cdr3_aa: CASSIDQGEQYF
cdr3_nt: TGCGCCAGCAGCATAGACCAGGGAGAGCAGTACTTC

d_call: TRBD2
clone_size: -
v_call: TRBV9
j_call: TRBJ2-1
cdr3_aa: CASSASGGSYNEQFF
cdr3_nt: TGTGCCAGCTCCGCTAGCGGGGGCTCTTACAATGAGCAGTTCTTC

d_call: -
clone_size: -
v_call: TRBV6-5
j_call: TRBJ1-1
cdr3_aa: CASRTGTTNTEAFF
cdr3_nt: TGTGCCAGCAGGACCGGGACAACCAACACTGAAGCTTTCTTT

d_call: TRBD1
clone_size: once
v_call: TRBV5-1
j_call: TRBJ2-3
cdr3_aa: CASSAGQGGADTQYF
cdr3_nt: TGCGCCAGCAGCGCGGGACAGGGGGGAGCAGATACGCAGTATTTT

d_call: -
clone_size: -
v_call: TRBV18
j_call: TRBJ1-2
cdr3_aa: CASSPNREAGLNYGYTF
cdr3_nt: TGTGCCAGCTCACCAAATCGTGAGGCCGGACTTAACTATGGCTACACCTTC